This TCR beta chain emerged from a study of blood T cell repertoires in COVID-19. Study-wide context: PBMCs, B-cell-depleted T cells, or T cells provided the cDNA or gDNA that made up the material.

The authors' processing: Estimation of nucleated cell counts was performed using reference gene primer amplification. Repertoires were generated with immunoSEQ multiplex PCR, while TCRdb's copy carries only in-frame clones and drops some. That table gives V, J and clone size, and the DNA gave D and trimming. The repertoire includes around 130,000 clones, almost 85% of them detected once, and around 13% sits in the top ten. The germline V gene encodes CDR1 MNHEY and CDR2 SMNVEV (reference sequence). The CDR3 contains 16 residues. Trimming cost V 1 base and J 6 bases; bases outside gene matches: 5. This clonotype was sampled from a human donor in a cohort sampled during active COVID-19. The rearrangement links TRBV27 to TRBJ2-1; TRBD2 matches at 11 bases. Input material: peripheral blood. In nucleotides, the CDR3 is TGTGCCAGCAGTTTATATAGCGGGGGGGCCCCCAATGAGCAGTTCTTC. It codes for CASSLYSGGAPNEQFF.